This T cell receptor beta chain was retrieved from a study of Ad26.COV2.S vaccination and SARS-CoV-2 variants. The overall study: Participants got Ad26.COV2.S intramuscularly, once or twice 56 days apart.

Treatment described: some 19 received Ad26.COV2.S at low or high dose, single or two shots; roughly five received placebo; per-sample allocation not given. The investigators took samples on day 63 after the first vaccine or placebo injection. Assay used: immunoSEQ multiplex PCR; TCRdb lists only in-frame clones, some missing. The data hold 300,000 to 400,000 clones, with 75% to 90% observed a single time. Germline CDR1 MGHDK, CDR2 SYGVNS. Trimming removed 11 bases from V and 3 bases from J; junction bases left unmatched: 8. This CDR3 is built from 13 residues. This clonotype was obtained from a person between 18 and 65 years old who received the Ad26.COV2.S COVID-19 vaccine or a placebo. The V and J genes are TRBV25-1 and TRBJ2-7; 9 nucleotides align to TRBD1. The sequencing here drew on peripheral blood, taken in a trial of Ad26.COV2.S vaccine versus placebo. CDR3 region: CAGPRDRDYEQYF. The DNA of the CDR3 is TGTGCCGGCCCTAGGGACAGGGACTACGAGCAGTACTTC.